Here is one T cell receptor beta chain with its context. As yet, its antigen is unknown. This entry is derived from a study of OX40 agonist ivuxolimab in advanced cancers. Baseline was the first blood sampling point, followed by cycle 4 day 1 and cycle 7 day 1. Measured with immunoSEQ multiplex PCR; TCRdb has only the in-frame clones, and not every one. The top ten hold 14% to 15% of the sample, which has about 45,000 clones, 84% seen once. Findings and limits, study-wide: Nonresponders, in some cases, also had low normalized T-cell clonal expansion.

Trimming took 0 bases from V and 4 from J, leaving 4 bases between them. The CDR3 spans 13 residues. Germline V gene lookup returns CDR1 SGHNT and CDR2 YYREEE (reference sequence). The sample consisted of CD4+ or CD8+ T cells sorted from blood, taken in a trial of the OX40 agonist ivuxolimab. The V and J genes are TRBV5-4 and TRBJ2-2; no definite D call. The clonotype comes from an adult with an advanced solid tumor such as melanoma, head and neck, liver or kidney cancer. CDR3 sequence reads: CASSLGGTGELFF. CDR3 in DNA: TGTGCCAGCAGCTTGGGCGGCACCGGGGAGCTGTTTTTT.